These 5 T cell receptor beta chains share one sample of origin, sequenced in a study of cytomegalovirus exposure and HLA in healthy donors (dated by TCRdb to the late 2010s). Receptor amplification or capture employed the immunoSEQ multiplex PCR assay. For the multiplex PCR, a mixture combining 60 forward primers for TCR Vbeta segments and 13 reverse primers for TCR Jbeta segments was used. TCRdb took over this immuneACCESS table, retaining in-frame rearrangements with V and J assigned. Such tables are incomplete; in checked studies, under half of the missing clones stem from an unresolved V gene, and the remainder is unexplained. A total of more than 80,000 clones appear in this sample, roughly four fifths of them only once. The top ten hold about 1.6% of the sample. The specimen was PBMCs. The receptor set was obtained from a man aged 50 to 60 in good health and CMV-seronegative.

The chain joins TRBV4-1 to TRBJ2-1; TRBD2 might be the D (6 bases). The ends were cut back, 3 bases at V and 9 bases at J, with 18 bases in the middle. CDR1 is MGHRA and CDR2 is YSYEKL in the germline V gene. CDR3 length: 15 residues. CDR3 sequence reads: CASSQTGVWDTEQFF. CDR3 nucleotides: TGCGCCAGCAGCCAGACGGGGGTGTGGGATACTGAGCAGTTCTTC.

The rearrangement uses TRBV9 and TRBJ1-2; D call uncertain. This CDR3 region has 13 residues. Germline V gene sequence: CDR1 SGDLS, CDR2 YYNGEE. Trimming shortened V by 0 bases and J by 8 bases, and 11 bases separated the two germline ends. CDR3 nucleotides: TGTGCCAGCAGCGTAGTTTTAGGAGGGGGCTACACCTTC. Its protein product is CASSVVLGGGYTF.

This chain connects TRBV19 to TRBJ1-3; TRBD1 agrees at 7 bases. The CDR3 length is 14 residues. Germline V lookup: CDR1 LNHDA, CDR2 SQIVND (reference sequence). The V gene end was trimmed by 5 bases and the J gene end by 1 base; junction bases not matched to a gene: 2. CDR3 loop: CASSGRGSGNTIYF. CDR3 sequence (DNA): TGTGCCAGTAGTGGCAGGGGGTCTGGAAACACCATATATTTT. The full variable domain, completed using reference TRBV19 and TRBJ1-3, is DGGITQSPKYLFRKEGQNVTLSCEQNLNHDAMYWYRQDPGQGLRLIYYSQIVNDFQKGDIAEGYSVSREKKESFPLTVTSAQKNPTAFYLCASSGRGSGNTIYFGEGSWLTVV.

The V gene is TRBV12-5, the J gene TRBJ1-5; maybe TRBD1 (5 bases). V lost 0 bases and J 0 bases, leaving 12 bases between the germline ends. The CDR3 spans 17 residues. CDR1 LGHNT and CDR2 FRNRAP come from the germline V gene. CDR3 in amino acids: CASGLVMGPYSNQPQHF. CDR3 sequence (DNA): TGTGCTAGTGGTTTGGTTATGGGGCCTTATAGCAATCAGCCCCAGCATTTT.

The chain employs TRBV6-5 and TRBJ1-1, with TRBD1 matching over 8 bases. V trimming: 2 bases; J trimming: 11 bases; junction bases outside the gene matches: 7. This CDR3 has 13 amino acids. Germline lookup yields CDR1 MNHEY and CDR2 SVGAGI. The CDR3 DNA sequence: TGTGCCAGCAGTTACAGGGACAGGCGGGTGGCTTTCTTT. Its protein is CASSYRDRRVAFF.